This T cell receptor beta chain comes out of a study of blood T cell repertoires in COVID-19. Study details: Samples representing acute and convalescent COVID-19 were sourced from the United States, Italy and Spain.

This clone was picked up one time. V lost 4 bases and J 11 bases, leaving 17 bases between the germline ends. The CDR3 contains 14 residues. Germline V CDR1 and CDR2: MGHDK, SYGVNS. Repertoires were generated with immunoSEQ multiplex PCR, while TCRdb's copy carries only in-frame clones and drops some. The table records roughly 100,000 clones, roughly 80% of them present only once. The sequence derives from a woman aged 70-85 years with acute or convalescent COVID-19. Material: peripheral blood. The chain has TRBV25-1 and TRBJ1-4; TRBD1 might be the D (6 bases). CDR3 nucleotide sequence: TGTGCCAGCAGTGTGACAGGTCACAATGGCAAACTGTTTTTT. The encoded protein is CASSVTGHNGKLFF.